The rows below give T cell receptor beta chains drawn from one sample of a study of response to subunit inactivated influenza vaccine. TCRdb passed the RT-PCR reads through MiXCR, listing each CDR3 protein once. This table holds fewer than 700,000 distinct CDR3 sequences, approximately 12% found once. The material sequenced was PBMCs from blood, taken roughly 46 days after vaccination. The receptor set was obtained from a man aged 45-65 years who received an inactivated influenza vaccine. Each CDR3 is given with its conserved first and last residue. Fields, in order: V gene, D gene, J gene, clone size, CDR3 protein, CDR3 DNA. A D gene is named only where the DNA matches it firmly. Clone size, where shown, is once, few, many, or a class for clones that have expanded.

V gene: TRBV7-6; D gene: NA; J gene: TRBJ1-2; clone size: few; CDR3 protein: CASSAEQNYGYTF; CDR3 DNA: TGTGCCAGCAGCGCCGAACAGAACTATGGCTACACCTTC
V gene: TRBV20-1; D gene: TRBD1; J gene: TRBJ1-2; clone size: NA; CDR3 protein: CSARPWGQGDHGYTF; CDR3 DNA: TGCAGTGCTAGACCCTGGGGACAGGGGGACCATGGCTACACCTTC
V gene: TRBV6-2/TRBV6-3; D gene: NA; J gene: TRBJ1-2; clone size: many; CDR3 protein: CASRTGIGYTF; CDR3 DNA: TGTGCCAGCAGGACAGGCATTGGCTACACCTTC
V gene: TRBV9; D gene: NA; J gene: TRBJ2-3; clone size: NA; CDR3 protein: CASSVVSGTDTQYF; CDR3 DNA: TGTGCCAGCAGCGTAGTCTCGGGCACAGATACGCAGTATTTT
V gene: TRBV12-3/TRBV12-4; D gene: NA; J gene: TRBJ2-7; clone size: many; CDR3 protein: CASSSYIGEQYF; CDR3 DNA: TGTGCCAGCAGTTCTTATATAGGGGAGCAGTACTTC
V gene: TRBV19; D gene: TRBD1; J gene: TRBJ2-1; clone size: NA; CDR3 protein: CASSLQGAFGDEQFF; CDR3 DNA: TGTGCCAGTAGTCTACAGGGGGCGTTCGGGGATGAGCAGTTCTTC
V gene: TRBV27; D gene: TRBD1; J gene: TRBJ2-7; clone size: many; CDR3 protein: CASSLSSWTGVDEQYF; CDR3 DNA: TGTGCCAGCAGTTTATCGTCGTGGACAGGGGTTGACGAGCAGTACTTC
V gene: TRBV20-1; D gene: NA; J gene: TRBJ2-5; clone size: many; CDR3 protein: CSATMAGQQETQYF; CDR3 DNA: TGCAGTGCTACTATGGCGGGGCAGCAAGAGACCCAGTACTTC
V gene: TRBV27; D gene: NA; J gene: TRBJ2-1; clone size: few; CDR3 protein: CASAGGRNSYNEQFF; CDR3 DNA: TGTGCCAGCGCCGGGGGACGGAACTCCTACAATGAGCAGTTCTTC
V gene: TRBV20-1; D gene: TRBD1; J gene: TRBJ2-1; clone size: NA; CDR3 protein: CSARDDAGTGVDEQFF; CDR3 DNA: TGCAGTGCTAGAGATGACGCGGGGACAGGGGTTGATGAGCAGTTCTTC
V gene: TRBV5-1; D gene: NA; J gene: TRBJ2-2; clone size: many; CDR3 protein: CASSFTPDSANTGELFF; CDR3 DNA: TGCGCCAGCAGCTTCACACCCGACAGCGCGAACACCGGGGAGCTGTTTTTT
V gene: TRBV11-2; D gene: NA; J gene: TRBJ2-7; clone size: NA; CDR3 protein: CASSLGPKSYEQYF; CDR3 DNA: TGTGCCAGCAGCTTAGGTCCGAAGTCCTACGAGCAGTACTTC
V gene: TRBV10-3; D gene: NA; J gene: TRBJ2-1; clone size: many; CDR3 protein: CAIRGPNNEQFF; CDR3 DNA: TGTGCCATCAGAGGGCCCAACAATGAGCAGTTCTTC
V gene: TRBV3-1; D gene: TRBD2; J gene: TRBJ2-1; clone size: many; CDR3 protein: CASSLRGGKNEQFF; CDR3 DNA: TGTGCCAGCAGCCTTAGGGGAGGGAAGAATGAGCAGTTCTTC
V gene: TRBV20-1; D gene: NA; J gene: TRBJ2-2; clone size: few; CDR3 protein: CSAKTLPGELFF; CDR3 DNA: TGCAGTGCCAAGACTCTTCCCGGGGAGCTGTTTTTT
V gene: TRBV6-5; D gene: NA; J gene: TRBJ1-5; clone size: NA; CDR3 protein: CASSYRPVNQPQHF; CDR3 DNA: TGTGCCAGCAGTTACCGTCCAGTCAATCAGCCCCAGCATTTT
V gene: TRBV6-5; D gene: NA; J gene: TRBJ2-5; clone size: many; CDR3 protein: CASSYSIRTQETQYF; CDR3 DNA: TGTGCCAGCAGTTACTCGATTCGGACCCAAGAGACCCAGTACTTC
V gene: TRBV4-3; D gene: NA; J gene: TRBJ1-1; clone size: few; CDR3 protein: CASSQEIWGMNTEAFF; CDR3 DNA: TGCGCCAGCAGCCAAGAGATATGGGGCATGAACACTGAAGCTTTCTTT
V gene: TRBV4-3; D gene: TRBD1; J gene: TRBJ1-1; clone size: NA; CDR3 protein: CASSQELGAGGGTEAFF; CDR3 DNA: TGCGCCAGCAGCCAAGAGTTAGGGGCAGGGGGTGGCACTGAAGCTTTCTTT
V gene: TRBV12-3/TRBV12-4; D gene: NA; J gene: TRBJ2-7; clone size: few; CDR3 protein: CASSLAVRGEQYF; CDR3 DNA: TGTGCCAGCAGTTTAGCGGTAAGGGGTGAGCAGTACTTC
V gene: TRBV5-1; D gene: TRBD1; J gene: TRBJ2-2; clone size: NA; CDR3 protein: CASSRNPPGQGSTGELFF; CDR3 DNA: TGCGCCAGCAGCAGAAACCCTCCGGGACAGGGATCCACCGGGGAGCTGTTTTTT
V gene: TRBV5-1; D gene: TRBD1; J gene: TRBJ1-1; clone size: NA; CDR3 protein: CASSRQGVLDEAFF; CDR3 DNA: TGCGCCAGCAGCCGACAGGGAGTTTTGGATGAAGCTTTCTTT
V gene: TRBV25-1; D gene: NA; J gene: TRBJ2-3; clone size: NA; CDR3 protein: CASSEYGSTDTQYF; CDR3 DNA: TGTGCCAGCAGTGAATACGGCTCCACAGATACGCAGTATTTT
V gene: TRBV20-1; D gene: TRBD1; J gene: TRBJ2-1; clone size: NA; CDR3 protein: CSATGTGASNEQFF; CDR3 DNA: TGCAGTGCTACCGGGACAGGGGCCTCCAATGAGCAGTTCTTC
V gene: TRBV20-1; D gene: NA; J gene: TRBJ1-4; clone size: few; CDR3 protein: CSARASGAPVEKLFF; CDR3 DNA: TGCAGTGCTAGAGCCTCAGGGGCTCCAGTTGAAAAACTGTTTTTT
V gene: TRBV20-1; D gene: TRBD1; J gene: TRBJ2-2; clone size: few; CDR3 protein: CSAAGGAGTGELFF; CDR3 DNA: TGCAGTGCTGCAGGGGGCGCGGGCACCGGGGAGCTGTTTTTT
V gene: TRBV5-1; D gene: NA; J gene: TRBJ2-1; clone size: many; CDR3 protein: CASSLAAGFSYNEQFF; CDR3 DNA: TGTGCCAGCAGCTTAGCCGCTGGGTTCTCCTACAATGAGCAGTTCTTC
V gene: TRBV4-1; D gene: TRBD1; J gene: TRBJ1-2; clone size: few; CDR3 protein: CASSLRTGGAHYGYTF; CDR3 DNA: TGCGCCAGCAGCCTCAGGACAGGGGGCGCCCACTATGGCTACACCTTC
V gene: TRBV6-2/TRBV6-3; D gene: NA; J gene: TRBJ2-2; clone size: NA; CDR3 protein: CASSKGAGELFF; CDR3 DNA: TGTGCCAGCAGTAAAGGGGCCGGGGAGCTGTTTTTT
V gene: TRBV24-1; D gene: NA; J gene: TRBJ2-7; clone size: many; CDR3 protein: CATSDDTYEQYF; CDR3 DNA: TGTGCCACCAGTGATGATACCTACGAGCAGTACTTC
V gene: TRBV5-6; D gene: TRBD1; J gene: TRBJ1-1; clone size: many; CDR3 protein: CASSLDSFYSGQGGPTEAFF; CDR3 DNA: TGTGCCAGCAGCTTGGATTCGTTCTATTCAGGACAGGGGGGTCCCACTGAAGCTTTCTTT